Shown below are 24 T cell receptor beta chains from a single sample sequenced in a study of T cell repertoires in cytomegalovirus infection. TCRdb called the reads again in MiXCR, with one record for every CDR3 protein. The sample lists about 530,000 distinct CDR3 sequences, around a quarter occurring once. Sequencing used PBMCs. These receptors were obtained from a human donor in good health (CMV status not recorded). Some clones in this sample may be carry-over from other donors' samples.

The chain couples TRBV11-3 to TRBJ2-1; possibly TRBD1 or TRBD2 for D (5 bases each). The CDR3 has 17 amino acids. Trimming shortened V by 2 bases and J by 4 bases, and 18 bases separated the two germline ends. Germline CDR1 is SGHNT and CDR2 is YENEEA. This CDR3 is CASSLMGRRMIYNEQFF. The CDR3 region has the DNA TGTGCCAGCAGCTTAATGGGACGGAGAATGATTTACAATGAGCAGTTCTTC.

This rearrangement joins TRBV12-3 or TRBV12-4 to TRBJ1-5, with a possible D match to TRBD1 (6 bases). The CDR3 sequence is 14 residues long. The V end was cut by 2 bases, the J end by 9 bases, with 14 bases between. DNA of the CDR3: TGTGCCAGCAGTTTATGGGGGGCTAATGGGCCCCAGCATTTT. This gives the protein CASSLWGANGPQHF.

The J gene is TRBJ2-1, the V gene TRBV6-2 or TRBV6-3; 8 bases are a match to TRBD2. The J segment lost 8 bases and the V segment lost 2 bases, leaving 11 bases of the junction unmatched. This CDR3 spans 16 amino acids. Per the germline V gene, CDR1 is MNHEY and CDR2 is SVGEGT. The CDR3 sequence: CASSYEAGVEFDEQFF. The CDR3 DNA reads as TGTGCCAGCAGTTACGAAGCGGGAGTTGAATTCGATGAGCAGTTCTTC.

V gene TRBV4-1 combines with J gene TRBJ2-7, with a tentative D call TRBD1 (5 bases). The V end lost 1 base, the J end lost 3 bases, and 10 bases lay between the germline ends. The CDR3 is 14 amino acids. The germline gives CDR1 MGHRA, CDR2 YSYEKL. The CDR3 loop is CASSQGRRGYEQYV. In nucleotides, the CDR3 is TGCGCCAGCAGCCAAGGCCGAAGGGGCTACGAGCAGTACGTC.

This clonotype was seen ten or more times. V is TRBV7-3 and J is TRBJ2-7, with 9 bases fitting TRBD1. The junction had 4 bases not matched to a gene; V was cut back by 1 base and J by 3 bases. Germline V CDR1 and CDR2: SGHTA, FQGTGA. The CDR3 spans 15 residues. In DNA form, the CDR3 reads TGTGCCAGCAGCTTAATTCCGGGACAGGGCTACGAGCAGTACTTC. Translating it yields CASSLIPGQGYEQYF.

The rearrangement links TRBV4-3 to TRBJ2-2, with D perhaps matching TRBD2 (6 bases). Trimming took off 4 bases at V and 6 bases at J, with 12 bases between the two ends. From germline, CDR1 is LGHNA and CDR2 YSLEER. CDR3 length: 14 amino acids. The CDR3 region has the DNA TGCGCCAGCAGCCTAGCGGTCGTGGCCGGGGAGCTGTTTTTT. Its translation: CASSLAVVAGELFF.

This clonotype was found a few times. This chain links TRBV4-1 with TRBJ2-3, with 9 bases aligning to TRBD2. The V segment lost 3 bases and the J segment 6 bases; nucleotides outside the gene matches: 16. CDR3 length equals 18 residues. CDR1 and CDR2 (germline): MGHRA, YSYEKL. CDR3 region: CASSHHKGTSINEDTQYF. In DNA, the CDR3 is TGCGCCAGCAGCCACCACAAAGGGACTAGCATTAATGAGGATACGCAGTATTTT.

There are a few counts of this clonotype. The chain couples TRBV7-9 to TRBJ1-1; no firm D call. There are 13 residues in the CDR3. Deletions cut 6 bases from V and 6 bases from J, with 14 bases between. Germline V CDR1 and CDR2: SEHNR, FQNEAQ (reference sequence). CDR3 in amino acids: CASRRVTYPEAFF. The DNA of the CDR3 is TGTGCCAGCAGAAGGGTTACATACCCTGAAGCTTTCTTT.

This CDR3 is CASSLAGGDEQFF. The CDR3 nucleotides read TGTGCCAGCAGCTTAGCGGGAGGGGATGAGCAGTTCTTC. This rearrangement joins TRBV7-2 to TRBJ2-1; TRBD2 aligns across 7 bases. This CDR3 has 13 residues. The J segment lost 8 bases and the V segment lost 0 bases, leaving 1 base of the junction unmatched. Germline-derived CDR1 and CDR2 are SGHTA and FQGNSA. Combining the CDR3 with reference TRBV7-2 and TRBJ2-1 gives the whole variable domain GAGVSQSPSNKVTEKGKDVELRCDPISGHTALYWYRQSLGQGLEFLIYFQGNSAPDKSGLPSDRFSAERTGGSVSTLTIQRTQQEDSAVYLCASSLAGGDEQFFGPGTRLTVL.

This clonotype was seen a handful of times. The chain has TRBV5-1 and TRBJ2-1, with 16 nucleotides matching TRBD2. After removal of 4 bases from V and 3 bases from J, the junction contained 4 bases not matched to a gene. CDR3 length: 17 amino acids. The germline V gene encodes CDR1 SGHRS and CDR2 YFSETQ. CDR3 nucleotides: TGCGCCAGCAGCGGGGGGACTAGCGGGAGGGTCTACAATGAGCAGTTCTTC. Protein: CASSGGTSGRVYNEQFF.

The table lists this clonotype with a few counts. This chain links TRBV28 with TRBJ2-7, with TRBD2 matching over 9 bases. Germline trimming cut 3 bases from V and 6 bases from J; bases unmatched to any gene: 9. The CDR3 covers 15 residues. Germline V lookup: CDR1 MDHEN, CDR2 SYDVKM. CDR3 sequence: CASSFAVAGAVEQYF. The CDR3 DNA reads as TGTGCCAGCAGTTTCGCCGTAGCGGGAGCGGTCGAGCAGTACTTC. Full variable domain (remainder filled in from reference TRBV28 and TRBJ2-7): DVKVTQSSRYLVKRTGEKVFLECVQDMDHENMFWYRQDPGLGLRLIYFSYDVKMKEKGDIPEGYSVSREKKERFSLILESASTNQTSMYLCASSFAVAGAVEQYFGPGTRLTVT.

The chain combines TRBV7-9 with TRBJ2-7, with a tentative D call TRBD1 (6 bases). Germline lookup yields CDR1 SEHNR and CDR2 FQNEAQ (reference sequence). V shed 3 bases and J shed 6 bases, with 21 bases lying between them. The CDR3 is made up of 16 amino acids. The CDR3 reads CASSFRGAGDGGEQYF. In DNA form, the CDR3 reads TGTGCCAGCAGCTTTAGGGGAGCAGGGGACGGAGGCGAGCAGTACTTC.

V gene TRBV7-2 combines with J gene TRBJ1-6; D gene uncertain. Germline CDR1 reads SGHTA; CDR2 reads FQGNSA. With 1 base removed from V and 2 bases from J, the gap between germline ends came to 6 bases. This CDR3 contains 15 residues. As DNA, the CDR3 is TGTGCCAGCAGCTTAGTTGACCCCTATAATTCACCCCTCCACTTT. This gives the protein CASSLVDPYNSPLHF.

The table lists this clonotype with many counts. CDR3 nucleotides: TGTGCCAGCAGATCCGATAGCGGGAGAATGGAGACCCAGTACTTC. Its translation is CASRSDSGRMETQYF. This chain joins TRBV7-2 and TRBJ2-5; TRBD2 agrees at 9 bases. Germline V lookup: CDR1 SGHTA, CDR2 FQGNSA. The CDR3 consists of 15 residues. V lost 6 bases, J lost 5 bases, and 10 bases stayed unmatched.

In its sample, this clonotype was seen many times. The gene calls are TRBV7-6 and TRBJ2-1; D is possibly TRBD2 (6 bases). Trimming left V 2 bases short and J 4 bases short, with 21 bases between. The CDR3 contains 18 residues. Germline V gives CDR1 SGHVS, CDR2 FNYEAQ. Here the CDR3 reads CASSLRGRDSWGYNEQFF. For the CDR3, the DNA is TGTGCCAGCAGCTTACGGGGAAGGGACTCCTGGGGGTACAATGAGCAGTTCTTC. Drawing the rest from reference TRBV7-6 and TRBJ2-1, the complete variable domain is GAGVSQSPRYKVTKRGQDVALRCDPISGHVSLYWYRQALGQGPEFLTYFNYEAQQDKSGLPNDRFSAERPEGSISTLTIQRTEQRDSAMYRCASSLRGRDSWGYNEQFFGPGTRLTVL.

This clonotype was counted a few times. The rearrangement uses TRBV12-3 or TRBV12-4 and TRBJ1-3; TRBD1 matches 11 bases. With 0 bases clipped from V and 3 bases from J, the junction kept 4 bases outside the gene matches. CDR3 length equals 17 residues. CDR3 sequence reads: CASSLAGTGGVGNTIYF. The CDR3 region has the DNA TGTGCCAGCAGTTTAGCAGGGACAGGGGGAGTTGGAAACACCATATATTTT.

This clonotype occurred many times. The chain carries TRBV7-2 and TRBJ1-1, with D unclear. There are 13 residues in the CDR3. V lost 8 bases and J 3 bases, leaving 13 bases between the germline ends. Germline loops: CDR1 SGHTA, CDR2 FQGNSA. The CDR3 sequence: CASGRVEYTEAFF. The CDR3 DNA reads as TGTGCCAGCGGTAGGGTTGAATACACTGAAGCTTTCTTT.

The V call is TRBV11-2, the J call TRBJ2-5; 12 bases are shared with TRBD1. The CDR3 covers 16 residues. The germline gives CDR1 SGHAT, CDR2 FQNNGV. Unmatched junction bases numbered 0, after V lost 1 base and J lost 0 bases. The CDR3 is CASSLGDRGHQETQYF. CDR3 nucleotide sequence: TGTGCCAGCAGCTTAGGGGACAGGGGGCACCAAGAGACCCAGTACTTC.

The J gene is TRBJ2-4, the V gene TRBV7-2; unclear D gene. The CDR3 runs 17 residues. Trimming took off 1 base at V and 0 bases at J, with 13 bases between the two ends. Per the germline V gene, CDR1 is SGHTA and CDR2 is FQGNSA. CDR3 bases: TGTGCCAGCAGCTTAGTTAGAACACCTATAGCCAAAAACATTCAGTACTTC. Its protein is CASSLVRTPIAKNIQYF.

This clonotype was picked up a small number of times. The genes are TRBV12-3 or TRBV12-4 and TRBJ2-5, with a tentative D call TRBD1 (5 bases). The CDR3 consists of 14 residues. Trimming stripped 3 bases from V and 5 bases from J, with 13 bases between. The CDR3 loop reads CASSFGSRDETQYF. The CDR3 DNA follows: TGTGCCAGCAGTTTCGGGTCCAGGGATGAGACCCAGTACTTC.

This clonotype was observed a handful of times. V is TRBV9 and J is TRBJ2-7; TRBD2 matches at 7 bases. Germline V gene data show CDR1 as SGDLS and CDR2 as YYNGEE. Trimming at V came to 3 bases and at J to 0 bases, leaving 12 bases not matched to a gene. This CDR3 has 17 residues. As DNA, the CDR3 is TGTGCCAGCAGCGCCGGACTAGTTCCCACCCCCTCCTACGAGCAGTACTTC. Translated: CASSAGLVPTPSYEQYF.

The V gene is TRBV20-1, the J gene TRBJ2-1; maybe TRBD2 (6 bases). Germline V gene lookup returns CDR1 DFQATT and CDR2 SNEGSKA (reference sequence). The CDR3 is 12 residues long. CDR3 amino acids: CSARESYNEQFF. The CDR3, as DNA: TGCAGCGCACGGGAGTCCTACAATGAGCAGTTCTTC.

There are a few counts of this clonotype. The chain is built from TRBV9 and TRBJ2-2; D ambiguous. The CDR3 length is 15 residues. V was shortened by 0 bases and J by 4 bases, with 10 bases between the two germline ends. Germline loops: CDR1 SGDLS, CDR2 YYNGEE. Here the CDR3 DNA reads TGTGCCAGCAGCGTAGTAGAATCACCCACCGGGGAGCTGTTTTTT. It codes for CASSVVESPTGELFF.

The chain employs TRBV7-8 and TRBJ2-7; no clear D. The germline gives CDR1 SGHVS, CDR2 FQNEAQ. The CDR3 runs to 18 residues. V lost 1 base and J 3 bases, leaving 22 bases between the germline ends. The CDR3 here is CASSLGSSPHRMVYEQYV. The DNA for the CDR3 is TGTGCCAGCAGCTTAGGATCCAGCCCTCATCGTATGGTCTACGAGCAGTACGTC.